These 20 T cell receptor beta chains were all obtained from the same sample, sequenced in a study of human T cells and chemical hapten exposure. TCRdb re-called the RACE reads with MiXCR, one entry per CDR3 protein. The profile shows about 82,000 distinct CDR3 sequences, about 10% of them singletons. As to time point: patch test 2, 6 weeks after DPC sensitization. Stated treatment: therapeutic diphenylcyclopropenone sensitization with weekly scalp DPC. Sample: whole blood, taken in connection with sensitization to the hapten diphenylcyclopropenone (DPC). The receptor source for this set is a woman in her fifties or sixties with alopecia areata. Some clones in this sample may be carry-over from other donors' samples.

This clonotype was detected ten times or more. The rearrangement links TRBV12-3 or TRBV12-4 to TRBJ1-1, with D possibly being TRBD1 (6 bases). Trimming stripped 6 bases from V and 5 bases from J, with 19 bases between. The CDR3 extends over 15 amino acids. Written as DNA, the CDR3 is TGTGCCAGCAGATATCTACAGGGAGACGGGACTGAAGCTTTCTTT. Translating gives CASRYLQGDGTEAFF.

By proportion, this clonotype is medium-sized. The chain combines TRBV27 with TRBJ2-1; 7 bases are shared with TRBD1. The ends lost 5 bases at V and 7 bases at J; junction bases unmatched: 11. This CDR3 is 15 amino acids long. CDR1 MNHEY and CDR2 SMNVEV come from the germline V gene (reference sequence). CDR3 DNA sequence: TGTGCCAGCAGTGACTACCGACAGGGATCGAATGAGCAGTTCTTC. Translated: CASSDYRQGSNEQFF.

This clonotype appeared a few times. The rearrangement links TRBV12-3 or TRBV12-4 to TRBJ2-2, with 8 bases lining up with TRBD2. The CDR3 runs 16 residues. The J segment lost 4 bases and the V segment lost 3 bases, leaving 7 bases of the junction unmatched. CDR3 loop: CASSFGRDSVTGELFF. CDR3 nucleotide sequence: TGTGCCAGCAGTTTCGGGAGGGATTCGGTCACCGGGGAGCTGTTTTTT.

This clonotype has ten or more counts. The chain is built from TRBV2 and TRBJ2-1; D may match TRBD1 or TRBD2 (5 bases each). Trimming removed 5 bases at V and 4 bases at J, with 9 bases between. The CDR3 extends over 13 amino acids. CDR1 and CDR2 from the germline V gene are SNHLY and FYNNEI. Here the CDR3 reads CASSLGAYNEQFF. In DNA, the CDR3 is TGTGCCAGCAGTCTCGGGGCATACAATGAGCAGTTCTTC.

This clonotype has ten or more counts. The genes are TRBV7-7 and TRBJ2-2; 9 bases agree with TRBD2. The CDR3 is 16 residues long. Trimming removed 5 bases from V and 1 base from J; junction bases left unmatched: 5. CDR1 and CDR2 (germline): SSHAT, FNYEAQ (reference sequence). The CDR3 is CASSPSTSGNTGELFF. CDR3 bases: TGTGCCAGCAGCCCGTCGACTAGCGGGAACACCGGGGAGCTGTTTTTT.

This clonotype has at least ten counts. The chain carries TRBV5-4 and TRBJ2-2, with 8 bases lining up with TRBD2. V was clipped by 4 bases and J by 5 bases; unmatched bases: 13. Per germline, CDR1 SGHNT and CDR2 YYREEE (reference sequence). This CDR3 is built from 17 residues. The CDR3 DNA follows: TGTGCCAGCAGCCGGGGGGGTGCGAATCCTCAAACCGGGGAGCTGTTTTTT. Translated, it gives CASSRGGANPQTGELFF.

This clonotype was recorded many times. V is TRBV7-2 and J is TRBJ1-1; D might be TRBD1 (6 bases). Trimming took off 7 bases at V and 6 bases at J, with 24 bases between the two ends. Germline V gene data show CDR1 as SGHTA and CDR2 as FQGNSA. This CDR3 contains 16 residues. Here the CDR3 DNA reads TGTGCCAGCAACAACTACGGACAGATTGGAGGCGCTGAAGCTTTCTTT. Translating it yields CASNNYGQIGGAEAFF.

The chain combines TRBV28 with TRBJ1-4; D is undetermined. Trimming took off 3 bases at V and 1 base at J, with 9 bases between the two ends. The germline gives CDR1 MDHEN, CDR2 SYDVKM. This CDR3 contains 15 residues. Here the CDR3 DNA reads TGTGCCAGCAGTTTGGGGTGGATAACTAATGAAAAACTGTTTTTT. Translated: CASSLGWITNEKLFF.

This clonotype was observed a few times. The chain employs TRBV20-1 and TRBJ1-1, with no clear D. Germline V lookup: CDR1 DFQATT, CDR2 SNEGSKA (reference sequence). Trimming took 5 bases from V and 0 from J, leaving 13 bases between them. The CDR3 runs 14 residues. CDR3 nucleotides: TGCAGTGCTGTGGGAGACACCCTGAACACTGAAGCTTTCTTT. Translated, it gives CSAVGDTLNTEAFF.

There are a few counts of this clonotype. This chain uses TRBV6-4 with TRBJ2-2, with D possibly matching TRBD1 (6 bases). There are 14 residues in the CDR3. Between the trimmed V and J ends, which lost 6 bases and 0 bases, there was a span of 8 bases. Germline lookup yields CDR1 MRHNA and CDR2 SNTAGT. The chain's CDR3 is CASRRGTNTGELFF. CDR3 sequence (DNA): TGTGCCAGCAGGAGGGGGACGAACACCGGGGAGCTGTTTTTT.

The V call is TRBV29-1, the J call TRBJ2-3; no clear D gene. Deletions cut 8 bases from V and 2 bases from J, with 11 bases between. Germline CDR1 SQVTM, CDR2 ANQGSEA. The CDR3 has 12 amino acids. CDR3 loop: CSHSATTDTQYF. In DNA, the CDR3 is TGCAGCCATTCAGCGACCACAGATACGCAGTATTTT.

This sequence joins TRBV20-1 and TRBJ2-5; the D is unclear. Germline CDR1 DFQATT, CDR2 SNEGSKA (reference sequence). The V gene lost 3 bases and the J gene lost 1 base, with 3 bases spanning the gap. This CDR3 contains 11 residues. The CDR3 sequence: CSARAQETQYF. The CDR3 DNA reads TGCAGTGCTAGGGCCCAAGAGACCCAGTACTTC.

The chain recombines TRBV9 with TRBJ1-2; D uncertain. CDR3 size: 12 residues. With 5 bases removed from V and 7 bases from J, the gap between germline ends came to 12 bases. CDR1 and CDR2 (germline): SGDLS, YYNGEE. Written as DNA, the CDR3 is TGTGCCAGCAGAAGAGGTGCGGGTGGCTACACCTTC. Translating gives CASRRGAGGYTF.

The V call is TRBV18, the J call TRBJ1-4; D is undetermined. CDR1 and CDR2 from the germline V gene are KGHSH and LQKENI. Trimming stripped 4 bases from V and 0 bases from J, with 9 bases between. The CDR3 has 15 amino acids. CDR3 sequence (DNA): TGTGCCAGCTCACAGACATCTGCAACTAATGAAAAACTGTTTTTT. Its translation: CASSQTSATNEKLFF. Supplemented by reference TRBV18 and TRBJ1-4, the full variable domain reads NAGVMQNPRHLVRRRGQEARLRCSPMKGHSHVYWYRQLPEEGLKFMVYLQKENIIDESGMPKERFSAEFPKEGPSILRIQQVVRGDSAAYFCASSQTSATNEKLFFGSGTQLSVL.

This clonotype has a handful of counts. The chain uses TRBV12-5 and TRBJ2-7, with 8 bases matching TRBD1. The V segment lost 5 bases and the J segment 1 base; nucleotides outside the gene matches: 13. The V gene's germline CDR1 is LGHNT and CDR2 FRNRAP. This CDR3 contains 17 residues. The CDR3 loop reads CASGTQPRDRLSYEQYF. CDR3 DNA sequence: TGTGCTAGTGGTACCCAACCCCGGGACAGGCTTTCCTACGAGCAGTACTTC.

This clonotype occurred many times. The chain joins TRBV27 to TRBJ2-2; 7 bases line up with TRBD2. With 4 bases clipped from V and 7 bases from J, the junction kept 12 bases outside the gene matches. There are 16 residues in the CDR3. CDR1 and CDR2 from the germline V gene are MNHEY and SMNVEV (reference sequence). The CDR3 nucleotides are TGTGCCAGCAGTTCCCCTTCGCGGGAGCGGGGCGGGGAGCTGTTTTTT. Protein: CASSSPSRERGGELFF.

The table lists this clonotype with a few counts. This chain links TRBV27 with TRBJ1-4; weak D call: TRBD1 (5 bases). V shed 6 bases and J shed 3 bases, with 14 bases lying between them. The CDR3 is 15 residues long. CDR1 and CDR2 (germline): MNHEY, SMNVEV (reference sequence). CDR3 amino acids: CASSLYDSANEKLFF. CDR3 in DNA: TGTGCCAGCAGCCTATACGACAGTGCTAATGAAAAACTGTTTTTT.

Ten or more counts support this clonotype. The chain couples TRBV7-6 to TRBJ2-5; D might be TRBD1 or TRBD2, each matching 5 bases. Trimming took off 1 base at V and 10 bases at J, with 19 bases between the two ends. Germline assignment: CDR1 SGHVS and CDR2 FNYEAQ. This CDR3 contains 15 residues. In DNA form, the CDR3 reads TGTGCCAGCAGCTTAGTTGGGGGTGGCGTGAGGGACCAGTACTTC. As protein: CASSLVGGGVRDQYF.

This chain connects TRBV27 to TRBJ2-6; tentative D call: TRBD2 (5 bases). CDR3 length: 16 amino acids. V was trimmed by 8 bases and J by 0 bases, leaving 14 bases between them. Looked up from germline, CDR1 is MNHEY and CDR2 is SMNVEV (reference sequence). The CDR3, as DNA: TGTGCCAGCCGGGATACGTCAGTCTCTGGGGCCAACGTCCTGACTTTC. Its translation is CASRDTSVSGANVLTF.

This chain joins TRBV7-6 and TRBJ1-6, with unresolved D. CDR1 SGHVS and CDR2 FNYEAQ come from the germline V gene. This CDR3 region has 15 residues. With 3 bases removed from V and 5 bases from J, the gap between germline ends came to 11 bases. CDR3 loop: CASSLARAHNSPLHF. CDR3 DNA sequence: TGTGCCAGCAGCTTGGCGAGGGCACATAATTCACCCCTCCACTTT.